One sample yielded the 18 T cell receptor beta chains listed below, sequenced in a study of siplizumab effects on memory and regulatory T cells. Libraries were prepared by immunoSEQ multiplex PCR; TCRdb keeps only in-frame clonotypes and omits some of them. The sample has approximately 82,000 clones; approximately 90% are singletons. Sequenced sample: Tregs sorted from blood. The receptors were gathered from a human donor in good health.

This clone was recorded only once. The genes are TRBV11-2 and TRBJ1-1; D remains unclear. This CDR3 region has 14 residues. The V end was cut by 3 bases, the J end by 0 bases, with 8 bases between. Germline V CDR1 and CDR2: SGHAT, FQNNGV. CDR3 amino acids: CASSFYSLNTEAFF. The CDR3 coding sequence is TGTGCCAGCAGCTTTTACAGCTTGAACACTGAAGCTTTCTTT.

This clone has just a few counts. The rearrangement links TRBV6-5 to TRBJ1-2, with D maybe TRBD1 (5 bases). Germline CDR1 is MNHEY and CDR2 is SVGAGI. This CDR3 has 14 amino acids. The V gene lost 0 bases and the J gene lost 7 bases, with 12 bases spanning the gap. CDR3 DNA sequence: TGTGCCAGCAGTTACTCTGGGGGTACCATTGGCTACACCTTC. Translated: CASSYSGGTIGYTF.

The rearrangement joins TRBV27 to TRBJ2-1; the match to TRBD2 covers 7 bases. There are 16 residues in the CDR3. The germline V gene has CDR1 MNHEY and CDR2 SMNVEV (reference sequence). V was pared by 0 bases and J by 10 bases, with 12 bases of the junction left unmatched. The CDR3 sequence is CASSLSRGTTPGEQFF. The CDR3 bases are TGTGCCAGCAGTTTATCGCGCGGGACTACGCCGGGGGAGCAGTTCTTC.

The CDR3 sequence is CSVVPLVSTGELFF. The DNA for the CDR3 is TGCAGCGTTGTCCCCTTAGTATCCACCGGGGAGCTGTTTTTT. The chain has TRBV29-1 and TRBJ2-2; D unclear. Looked up from germline, CDR1 is SQVTM and CDR2 is ANQGSEA. V dropped 4 bases and J dropped 4 bases, with 13 bases sitting between them. The CDR3 is made up of 14 amino acids.

The chain combines TRBV5-1 with TRBJ2-1; D ambiguous. CDR3 length equals 15 residues. Germline assignment: CDR1 SGHRS and CDR2 YFSETQ. The ends were cut back, 5 bases at V and 2 bases at J, with 14 bases in the middle. As DNA, the CDR3 is TGCGCCAGCAGTGGTGGCCTTGCGGCCTACAATGAGCAGTTCTTC. Translating gives CASSGGLAAYNEQFF.

The count of this clone is one. V and J are TRBV5-6 and TRBJ2-4, with TRBD1 matching 8 bases. Trimming removed 1 base from V and 9 bases from J; junction bases left unmatched: 6. Germline-derived CDR1 and CDR2 are SGHDT and YYEEEE. The CDR3 has 14 amino acids. CDR3 nucleotide sequence: TGTGCCAGCAGCTTGCAGGGGGCCTCTCTCATTCAGTACTTC. Protein product: CASSLQGASLIQYF.

This chain links TRBV9 with TRBJ2-6, with D possibly matching TRBD2 (6 bases). The germline CDR1 and CDR2 sequences are SGDLS and YYNGEE. V lost 6 bases and J 0 bases, leaving 16 bases between the germline ends. The CDR3 has 17 amino acids. The DNA for the CDR3 is TGTGCCAGCACCCCGGGACTGATTAGCTCTGGGGCCAACGTCCTGACTTTC. The encoded protein is CASTPGLISSGANVLTF.

The chain is built from TRBV19 and TRBJ1-1; a possible D gene is TRBD1 (6 bases). The CDR3 loop spans 16 amino acids. Looked up from germline, CDR1 is LNHDA and CDR2 is SQIVND (reference sequence). V was cut by 7 bases and J by 7 bases, with 25 bases left in between. The CDR3 here is CASNPDRSRGGGEAFF. The CDR3 DNA reads TGTGCCAGTAACCCCGACAGGTCCCGAGGGGGAGGTGAAGCTTTCTTT.

The chain's CDR3 is CASVTSGGTDTQYF. The DNA for the CDR3 is TGTGCCAGCGTCACTAGCGGGGGAACAGATACGCAGTATTTT. V usage is TRBV6-1 and J usage is TRBJ2-3; 11 bases are shared with TRBD2. The length of the CDR3 is 14 residues. After removal of 8 bases from V and 3 bases from J, the junction contained 4 bases not matched to a gene. Germline V gene sequence: CDR1 MNHNS, CDR2 SASEGT.

This chain connects TRBV6-5 to TRBJ1-5; D might be TRBD1 (6 bases). The CDR3 sequence is 14 residues long. V was trimmed by 4 bases and J by 4 bases, leaving 11 bases between them. Germline V gene sequence: CDR1 MNHEY, CDR2 SVGAGI. The chain's CDR3 is CASSSQGGNQPQHF. The CDR3 DNA is TGTGCCAGCAGTTCACAGGGTGGGAATCAGCCCCAGCATTTT.

The chain recombines TRBV6-1 with TRBJ1-1, with D unclear. The CDR3 extends over 13 amino acids. Germline CDR1 is MNHNS and CDR2 is SASEGT. V was pared by 7 bases and J by 3 bases, with 12 bases between. The DNA for the CDR3 is TGTGCCAGCAACGGACCGAGGGACACTGAAGCTTTCTTT. This sequence encodes CASNGPRDTEAFF.

The chain links TRBV6-5 to TRBJ1-1, with D perhaps matching TRBD1 (5 bases). The CDR3 is 13 residues long. Germline V gene lookup returns CDR1 MNHEY and CDR2 SVGAGI. V gave up 9 bases and J gave up 0 bases, with 11 bases separating them. CDR3 bases: TGTGCCAGTCGGGGGGGAATGAACACTGAAGCTTTCTTT. Its translation: CASRGGMNTEAFF.

The rearrangement uses TRBV5-6 and TRBJ2-7; TRBD2 matches at 12 bases. Germline V gives CDR1 SGHDT, CDR2 YYEEEE. This CDR3 region has 15 residues. J was trimmed by 9 bases and V by 0 bases; bases with no gene match: 7. The CDR3 is CASSLAGLAGWVQYF. For the CDR3, the DNA is TGTGCCAGCAGCTTGGCCGGACTAGCGGGGTGGGTGCAGTACTTC.

The chain is built from TRBV7-2 and TRBJ2-7; 8 bases map to TRBD1. The CDR3 runs to 15 residues. In germline, CDR1 is SGHTA, CDR2 FQGNSA. The junction had 3 bases not matched to a gene; V was cut back by 0 bases and J by 2 bases. The CDR3 here is CASSLAGTGTYEQYF. For the CDR3, the DNA is TGTGCCAGCAGCTTAGCCGGGACAGGAACCTACGAGCAGTACTTC.

The chain carries TRBV10-3 and TRBJ1-3, with 9 bases matching TRBD1. Germline lookup yields CDR1 ENHRY and CDR2 SYGVKD. Trimming cost V 7 bases and J 0 bases; bases outside gene matches: 4. CDR3 size: 15 residues. The CDR3 region is CAITTDRGSGNTIYF. Here the CDR3 DNA reads TGTGCCATCACCACGGACAGGGGCTCTGGAAACACCATATATTTT.

The V call is TRBV4-1, the J call TRBJ1-1, with D hard to call. Trimming pared 1 base from V and 4 bases from J, leaving 13 bases between. From germline, CDR1 is MGHRA and CDR2 YSYEKL. This CDR3 comprises 15 residues. The CDR3 DNA sequence: TGCGCCAGCAGCCAAGTGAATCCACCTTCCACTGAAGCTTTCTTT. Translation: CASSQVNPPSTEAFF.

The gene calls are TRBV19 and TRBJ1-4; TRBD1 is a possible D gene (5 bases). The length of the CDR3 is 15 residues. Germline V gives CDR1 LNHDA, CDR2 SQIVND (reference sequence). Trimming shortened V by 7 bases and J by 7 bases, and 19 bases separated the two germline ends. The CDR3 region has the DNA TGTGCCAGTAAACCTAGTTGGGGGGTTCGTGAAAAACTGTTTTTT. Translation: CASKPSWGVREKLFF.

The chain uses TRBV19 and TRBJ1-2, with TRBD1 identical over 7 bases. Germline CDR1 is LNHDA and CDR2 is SQIVND (reference sequence). This CDR3 contains 15 residues. V lost 8 bases and J lost 2; bases outside the gene matches: 11. The DNA for the CDR3 is TGTGCCAGTGCCTCGCCTAGGGGGCGAAACTATGGCTACACCTTC. This encodes CASASPRGRNYGYTF.